The clone carrying this T cell receptor (beta chain) showed up just a few times. The target antigen is unknown. Trimming removed 5 bases from V and 7 bases from J, with 9 bases in between. This CDR3 has 13 amino acids. The germline V gene encodes CDR1 LNHNV and CDR2 YYDKDF (reference sequence). The data are from a study of CD8 T cells in ankylosing spondylitis. Researchers built TCR beta libraries using quantitative 5'-RACE with molecular barcodes. TCRdb independently ran MiXCR on the 5' RACE reads; one entry per CDR3 protein. The table has about 700,000 distinct CDR3 sequences, around a fifth seen once. General study findings and limits: Both synovial fluid and blood in reactive arthritis had previously been reported to carry some motif variants. What appeared characteristic of ankylosing spondylitis blood was a TCR beta motif of eight highly homologous variants.

The chain is built from TRBV15 and TRBJ1-6; possibly TRBD1 for D (5 bases). This TCR was recovered from a male donor with ankylosing spondylitis. Sequencing was done on a sample of blood, either unsorted or a sorted T cell fraction (not recorded which). Here the CDR3 DNA reads TGTGCCACCAGCCCGGAGGGGAATTCACCCCTCCACTTT. It yields the protein CATSPEGNSPLHF.